This T cell receptor beta chain was captured by sequencing in a study of cytomegalovirus exposure and HLA in healthy donors. Study results and caveats: As a later analysis revealed, most CMV-associated TCR beta chains appeared HLA-restricted. In vitro checks showed that a few CMV-associated chains really do target CMV antigens. Being productive about 87% or about 30% of the time was typical of most TCR beta V segments in an earlier analysis.

Between the trimmed V and J ends, which lost 0 bases and 1 base, there was a span of 16 bases. Germline assignment: CDR1 LGHNA and CDR2 YSLEER. The CDR3 has 18 amino acids. About this clone: Its antigen remains unknown.

13 Jbeta primers and 60 Vbeta primers were used for the PCR. Measured with immunoSEQ multiplex PCR; TCRdb has only the in-frame clones, and not every one. The sample includes about 100,000 clones, roughly 75% of them seen just once. Source material: PBMCs. This sequence joins TRBV4-3 and TRBJ2-1, with D perhaps TRBD2 (6 bases). The sequence derives from a young woman in good health and CMV-seropositive. The CDR3 DNA reads TGCGCCAGCAGCCAAGATATTTTCCGGGAGTGGTCCTACAATGAGCAGTTCTTC. Translated, it gives CASSQDIFREWSYNEQFF.